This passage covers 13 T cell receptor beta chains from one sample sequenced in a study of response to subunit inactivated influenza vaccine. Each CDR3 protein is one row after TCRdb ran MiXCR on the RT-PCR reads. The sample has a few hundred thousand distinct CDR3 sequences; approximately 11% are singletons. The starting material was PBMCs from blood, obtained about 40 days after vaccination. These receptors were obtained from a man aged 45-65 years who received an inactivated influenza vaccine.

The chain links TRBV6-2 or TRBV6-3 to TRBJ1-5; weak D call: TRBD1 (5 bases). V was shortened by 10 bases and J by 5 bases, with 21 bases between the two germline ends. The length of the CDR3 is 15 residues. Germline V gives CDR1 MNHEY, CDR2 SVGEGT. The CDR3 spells CATYPGFPPYQPQHF. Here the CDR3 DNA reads TGTGCCACCTATCCAGGGTTTCCTCCTTATCAGCCCCAGCATTTT.

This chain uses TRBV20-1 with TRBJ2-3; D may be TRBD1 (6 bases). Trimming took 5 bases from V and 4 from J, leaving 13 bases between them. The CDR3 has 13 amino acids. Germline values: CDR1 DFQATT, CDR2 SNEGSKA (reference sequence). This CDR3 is CSAARGSPDTQYF. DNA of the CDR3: TGCAGTGCTGCGAGGGGGAGCCCAGATACGCAGTATTTT.

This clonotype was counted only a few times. The CDR3 nucleotides are TGTGCCAGCAGCTATCAGACGAGTGAAAAACTGTTTTTT. It codes for CASSYQTSEKLFF. V and J are TRBV5-6 and TRBJ1-4; D remains unclear. Deletions cut 3 bases from V and 7 bases from J, with 10 bases between. The CDR3 consists of 13 residues. Germline-derived CDR1 and CDR2 are SGHDT and YYEEEE.

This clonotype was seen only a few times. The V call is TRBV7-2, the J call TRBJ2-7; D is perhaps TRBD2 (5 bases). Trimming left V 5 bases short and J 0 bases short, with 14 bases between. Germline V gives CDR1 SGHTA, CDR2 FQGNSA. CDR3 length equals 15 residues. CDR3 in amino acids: CASSPTSGLSYEQYF. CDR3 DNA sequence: TGTGCCAGCAGCCCAACCTCAGGACTCTCCTACGAGCAGTACTTC.

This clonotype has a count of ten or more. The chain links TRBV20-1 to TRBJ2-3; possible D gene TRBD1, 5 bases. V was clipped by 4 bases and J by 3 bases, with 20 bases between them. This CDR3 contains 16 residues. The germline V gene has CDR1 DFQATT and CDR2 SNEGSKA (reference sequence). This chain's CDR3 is CSATSRQRGGTDTQYF. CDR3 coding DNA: TGCAGTGCTACCAGTCGACAGCGCGGTGGGACAGATACGCAGTATTTT.

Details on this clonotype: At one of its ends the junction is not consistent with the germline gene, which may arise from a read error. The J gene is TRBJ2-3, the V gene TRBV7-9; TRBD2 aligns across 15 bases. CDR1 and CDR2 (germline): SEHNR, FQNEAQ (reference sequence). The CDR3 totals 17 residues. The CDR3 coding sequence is TGTGCCAGCAGCCGGACTAGCGGGGGGGCTTTGGCCGATACGCTGTATTTT. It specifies CASSRTSGGALADTLYF.

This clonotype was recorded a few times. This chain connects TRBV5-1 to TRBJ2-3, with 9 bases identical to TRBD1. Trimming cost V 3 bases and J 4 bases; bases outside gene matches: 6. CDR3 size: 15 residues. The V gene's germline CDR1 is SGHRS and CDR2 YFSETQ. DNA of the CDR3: TGCGCCAGCAGCTCCGGGACAGGGCGGCCAGATACGCAGTATTTT. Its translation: CASSSGTGRPDTQYF.

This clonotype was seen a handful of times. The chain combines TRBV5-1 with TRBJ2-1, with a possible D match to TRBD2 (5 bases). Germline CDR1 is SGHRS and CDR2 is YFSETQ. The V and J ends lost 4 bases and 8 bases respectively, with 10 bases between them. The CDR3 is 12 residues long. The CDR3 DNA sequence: TGCGCCAGCAGCCAACTAGGCGATGAGCAGTTCTTC. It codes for CASSQLGDEQFF.

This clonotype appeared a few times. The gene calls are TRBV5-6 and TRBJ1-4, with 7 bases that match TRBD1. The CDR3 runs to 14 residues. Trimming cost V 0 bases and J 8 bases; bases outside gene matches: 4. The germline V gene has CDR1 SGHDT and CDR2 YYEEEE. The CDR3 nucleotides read TGTGCCAGCAGCTTGGTGACAGGGAACGAAAAACTGTTTTTT. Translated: CASSLVTGNEKLFF.

The DNA of the CDR3 is TGTGCCAGCACCGGTACAATGACCCGGGGCAATGAGCAGTTCTTC. Translated: CASTGTMTRGNEQFF. This rearrangement joins TRBV12-3 or TRBV12-4 to TRBJ2-1, with a weak D call TRBD2 (5 bases). The length of the CDR3 is 15 residues. Trimming took off 7 bases at V and 6 bases at J, with 19 bases between the two ends.

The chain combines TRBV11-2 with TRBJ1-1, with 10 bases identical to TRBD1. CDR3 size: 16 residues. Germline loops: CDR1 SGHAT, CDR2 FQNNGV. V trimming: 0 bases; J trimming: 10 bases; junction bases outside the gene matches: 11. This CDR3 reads CASSLDYRDRGFVAFF. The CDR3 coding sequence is TGTGCCAGCAGCTTAGACTACCGGGACAGGGGATTTGTAGCTTTCTTT.

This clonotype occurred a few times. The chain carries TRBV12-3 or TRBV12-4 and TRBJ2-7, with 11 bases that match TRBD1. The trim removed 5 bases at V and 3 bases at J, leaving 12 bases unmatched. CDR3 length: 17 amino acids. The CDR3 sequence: CASSEMGYGTGGYEQYF. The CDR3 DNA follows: TGTGCCAGCAGTGAGATGGGCTACGGGACAGGGGGCTACGAGCAGTACTTC.

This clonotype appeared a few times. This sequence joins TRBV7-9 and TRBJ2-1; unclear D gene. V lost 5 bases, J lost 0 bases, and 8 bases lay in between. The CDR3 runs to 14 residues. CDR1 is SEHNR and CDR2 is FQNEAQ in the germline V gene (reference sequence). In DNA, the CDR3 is TGTGCCAGCAGCGGCCTATACTCCTACAATGAGCAGTTCTTC. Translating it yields CASSGLYSYNEQFF.